This T cell receptor (beta chain) was documented in a study of CD8 T cells in Susac syndrome. After extraction with the RNeasy kit, roughly 0.45 to 1 ug of the RNA was reverse transcribed using random hexamers. From the immunoSEQ multiplex PCR reads, TCRdb called clonotypes with MiXCR, one entry per CDR3 protein. The sample contains over 150,000 distinct CDR3 sequences, about 96% of which appear only once. CDR1 LGHDT and CDR2 YNNKEL come from the germline V gene (reference sequence). The J segment lost 3 bases and the V segment lost 4 bases, leaving 8 bases of the junction unmatched. The CDR3 runs to 15 residues.

The chain recombines TRBV3-1 with TRBJ1-1; TRBD1 matches at 7 bases. Sequencing input: CD4+ T cells from PBMCs. The clonotype originates from a human donor with Susac syndrome. The DNA for the CDR3 is TGTGCCAGCAGCCGAGAAGACAGGGCGTACACTGAAGCTTTCTTT. This sequence encodes CASSREDRAYTEAFF.